Following are 6 T cell receptor beta chains from one sample sequenced in a study of cytomegalovirus exposure and HLA in healthy donors. Use of 60 Vbeta and 13 Jbeta primers characterized the PCR. Measured with immunoSEQ multiplex PCR; TCRdb has only the in-frame clones, and not every one. The profile covers over 120,000 clones, with 9.7% appearing a single time and about 1.9% taken by the ten largest. The sequencing input was PBMCs. These receptors all stem from a man aged 45-60 years in good health and CMV-seronegative.

CDR3 protein: CASSGTQYQETQYF. The CDR3 DNA is TGTGCCAGCAGCGGAACACAGTACCAAGAGACCCAGTACTTC. The rearrangement uses TRBV5-4 and TRBJ2-5; D remains unclear. The CDR3 is made up of 14 amino acids. Germline CDR1 SGHNT, CDR2 YYREEE (reference sequence). V shed 4 bases and J shed 0 bases, with 10 bases lying between them. Looking up the rest from reference TRBV5-4 and TRBJ2-5 gives the full variable domain: ETGVTQSPTHLIKTRGQQVTLRCSSQSGHNTVSWYQQALGQGPQFIFQYYREEENGRGNFPPRFSGLQFPNYSSELNVNALELDDSALYLCASSGTQYQETQYFGPGTRLLVL.

This clone occurred a few times. The gene calls are TRBV10-1 and TRBJ2-7; 10 bases fit TRBD1. CDR1 and CDR2 from the germline V gene are WNHNN and SYGVQD (reference sequence). CDR3 size: 14 residues. The ends lost 7 bases at V and 2 bases at J; junction bases unmatched: 5. CDR3 DNA sequence: TGCGCCAGCACTCGGGACAGGGGCCCCTACGAGCAGTACTTC. Protein: CASTRDRGPYEQYF.

The chain recombines TRBV11-2 with TRBJ1-3; D gene ambiguous. V shed 0 bases and J shed 0 bases, with 9 bases lying between them. CDR3 length: 16 amino acids. CDR1 is SGHAT, CDR2 FQNNGV, per germline. The chain's CDR3 is CASSLDHGSSGNTIYF. CDR3 nucleotide sequence: TGTGCCAGCAGCTTAGATCATGGCAGCTCTGGAAACACCATATATTTT. Together with reference TRBV11-2 and TRBJ1-3, the CDR3 gives the full variable domain: EAGVAQSPRYKIIEKRQSVAFWCNPISGHATLYWYQQILGQGPKLLIQFQNNGVVDDSQLPKDRFSAERLKGVDSTLKIQPAKLEDSAVYLCASSLDHGSSGNTIYFGEGSWLTVV.

This clone was counted a few times. The chain joins TRBV28 to TRBJ2-7; 8 nucleotides agree with TRBD1. CDR1 and CDR2 (germline): MDHEN, SYDVKM. The CDR3 loop spans 14 amino acids. V trimming: 4 bases; J trimming: 12 bases; junction bases outside the gene matches: 14. CDR3: CASSSPLDRVTMYF. The CDR3 DNA follows: TGTGCCAGCAGTTCCCCTCTGGACAGGGTTACAATGTACTTC. The complete variable domain, with remaining parts taken from reference TRBV28 and TRBJ2-7, reads DVKVTQSSRYLVKRTGEKVFLECVQDMDHENMFWYRQDPGLGLRLIYFSYDVKMKEKGDIPEGYSVSREKKERFSLILESASTNQTSMYLCASSSPLDRVTMYFGPGTRLTVT.

Only a few counts were recorded for this clone. V gene TRBV19 combines with J gene TRBJ1-1, with D possibly TRBD1 on 5 matching bases. V lost 3 bases and J 3 bases, leaving 14 bases between the germline ends. The germline V gene has CDR1 LNHDA and CDR2 SQIVND (reference sequence). The CDR3 has 15 amino acids. The CDR3 DNA reads as TGTGCCAGTAGTATGGGTTCCCGGGGGGACACTGAAGCTTTCTTT. It is translated as CASSMGSRGDTEAFF. Full variable domain (remainder filled in from reference TRBV19 and TRBJ1-1): DGGITQSPKYLFRKEGQNVTLSCEQNLNHDAMYWYRQDPGQGLRLIYYSQIVNDFQKGDIAEGYSVSREKKESFPLTVTSAQKNPTAFYLCASSMGSRGDTEAFFGQGTRLTVV.

This clone was recorded a few times. The chain is built from TRBV5-6 and TRBJ2-5, with D possibly matching TRBD2 (5 bases). The better agreement between TRBJ2-7 and the DNA end casts doubt on the J call. The CDR3 is 14 amino acids. From germline, CDR1 is SGHDT and CDR2 YYEEEE. The CDR3 here is CASSLAGSSYEQYF. The CDR3 nucleotides read TGTGCCAGCAGCCTAGCCGGGTCTTCCTACGAGCAGTACTTC.